This TCR beta chain was sequenced for a study of OX40 agonist ivuxolimab in advanced cancers. Sequenced by immunoSEQ multiplex PCR; TCRdb stores in-frame clones only, minus some. The sample holds roughly 18,000 clones; 72% are singletons and the top ten take 24%. There are 18 residues in the CDR3. Trimming removed 6 bases from V and 0 bases from J; junction bases left unmatched: 9. CDR1 and CDR2 (germline): MRHNA, SNTAGT. This clone was seen a single time. The source was CD4+ or CD8+ T cells sorted from blood, collected in a trial of the OX40 agonist ivuxolimab. The receptor comes from an adult with an advanced solid tumor such as melanoma, head and neck, liver or kidney cancer. This rearrangement joins TRBV6-4 to TRBJ2-4; 12 bases line up with TRBD2. The CDR3 coding sequence is TGTGCCAGCAGACGGACTAGCGGGAACATTCTAGCCAAAAACATTCAGTACTTC. Translating it yields CASRRTSGNILAKNIQYF.